This T cell receptor beta chain was retrieved from a study of shared clonotypes between healthy human individuals. General study results and limits: Around 4.7% was the fraction of naive CD4 clonotypes found shared across several donors.

Remarks on this clone: Its antigen is not identified.

In germline, CDR1 is WNHNN, CDR2 SYGVQD (reference sequence). The CDR3 loop spans 11 amino acids. Nashville, Tennessee was home to all donors, who were Caucasian adults. The DNA input per sorted-subset replicate PCR was approximately 210 ng, corresponding to tens of thousands of T cell genomes. Sequenced by immunoSEQ multiplex PCR; TCRdb stores in-frame clones only, minus some. The profile shows about 610,000 clones, around 97% of them singletons. The rearrangement uses TRBV10-1 and TRBJ2-5, with unresolved D. The DNA end favors TRBJ2-7, so the J call may be wrong. This clonotype was sampled from a woman under 40 in good health. Material for sequencing was naive CD4+ T cells sorted from blood. This sample's subset: CD45RA+ positively selected. CDR3 nucleotide sequence: TGCGCCAGCAGTAACAGCTACGAGCAGTACTTC. Translation gives CASSNSYEQYF.